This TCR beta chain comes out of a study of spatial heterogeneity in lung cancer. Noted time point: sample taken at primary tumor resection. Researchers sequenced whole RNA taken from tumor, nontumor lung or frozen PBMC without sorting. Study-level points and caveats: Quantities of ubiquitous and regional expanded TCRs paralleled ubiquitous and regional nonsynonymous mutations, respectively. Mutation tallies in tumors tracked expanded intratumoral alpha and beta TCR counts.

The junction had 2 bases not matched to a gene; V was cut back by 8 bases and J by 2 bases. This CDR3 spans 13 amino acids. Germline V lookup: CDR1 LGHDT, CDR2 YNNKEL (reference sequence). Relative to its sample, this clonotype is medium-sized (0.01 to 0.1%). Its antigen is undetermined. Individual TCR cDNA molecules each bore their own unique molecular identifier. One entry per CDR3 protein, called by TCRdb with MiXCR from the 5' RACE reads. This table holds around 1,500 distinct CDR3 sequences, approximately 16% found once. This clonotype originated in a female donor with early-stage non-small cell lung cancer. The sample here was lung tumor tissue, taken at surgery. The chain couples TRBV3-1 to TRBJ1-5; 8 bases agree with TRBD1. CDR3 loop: CASGQGGNQPQHF. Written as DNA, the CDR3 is TGTGCCAGCGGACAGGGAGGCAATCAGCCCCAGCATTTT.